Listed here are 5 T cell receptor beta chains from one sample, sequenced in a study of T cells in Graves' hyperthyroidism and ophthalmopathy. Amplification of TCR beta CDR3 regions was performed using RNA transcripts as template. With the HTBI primer set, the TCR CDR3 went through a first round of RT-PCR. One entry per CDR3 protein results from TCRdb running MiXCR on the multiplex PCR reads. The table includes under 450,000 distinct CDR3 sequences, approximately 14% detected once. Sequencing was carried out using blood. All receptors come from a woman aged 18-29 years with Graves' hyperthyroidism.

In its sample, this clonotype was seen a few times. The chain combines TRBV5-1 with TRBJ2-5; tentative D call: TRBD1 (6 bases). V shed 1 base and J shed 7 bases, with 11 bases lying between them. CDR3 length: 13 amino acids. CDR1 and CDR2 (germline): SGHRS, YFSETQ. CDR3 DNA sequence: TGCGCCAGCAGCTTGCAGGGGTCAGGGACCCAGTACTTC. Amino acids: CASSLQGSGTQYF.

This clonotype was detected many times. This chain links TRBV25-1 with TRBJ1-2, with a tentative D call TRBD1 (5 bases). Trimming removed 0 bases at V and 5 bases at J, with 10 bases between. This CDR3 has 14 amino acids. Germline V gene data show CDR1 as MGHDK and CDR2 as SYGVNS. This CDR3 reads CASSEYGTGYGYTF. DNA for the CDR3: TGTGCCAGCAGTGAATACGGGACCGGGTATGGCTACACCTTC.

This clonotype was observed many times. The chain couples TRBV2 to TRBJ2-5; 13 nucleotides match TRBD2. The CDR3 loop spans 16 amino acids. V lost 6 bases, J lost 4 bases, and 8 bases stayed unmatched. Looked up from germline, CDR1 is SNHLY and CDR2 is FYNNEI. The CDR3 reads CASRGTSGAKGETQYF. Here the CDR3 DNA reads TGTGCCAGCAGGGGGACTAGCGGGGCCAAAGGAGAGACCCAGTACTTC.

The rearrangement uses TRBV12-3 or TRBV12-4 and TRBJ1-1; D is ambiguous. The CDR3 is 14 residues long. Trimming took off 6 bases at V and 1 base at J, with 12 bases between the two ends. The CDR3 loop is CASSLTRRNTEAFF. The CDR3, as DNA: TGTGCCAGCAGCCTCACACGACGGAACACTGAAGCTTTCTTT.

This clonotype appeared many times. Written as DNA, the CDR3 is TGTGCCAGCAGCGGTGACAGGGGGAACACTGAAGCTTTCTTT. This translates into CASSGDRGNTEAFF. This chain uses TRBV5-6 with TRBJ1-1, with 8 bases matching TRBD1. Germline-derived CDR1 and CDR2 are SGHDT and YYEEEE. This CDR3 spans 14 amino acids. J lost 1 base, V lost 4 bases, and 3 bases had no gene match.